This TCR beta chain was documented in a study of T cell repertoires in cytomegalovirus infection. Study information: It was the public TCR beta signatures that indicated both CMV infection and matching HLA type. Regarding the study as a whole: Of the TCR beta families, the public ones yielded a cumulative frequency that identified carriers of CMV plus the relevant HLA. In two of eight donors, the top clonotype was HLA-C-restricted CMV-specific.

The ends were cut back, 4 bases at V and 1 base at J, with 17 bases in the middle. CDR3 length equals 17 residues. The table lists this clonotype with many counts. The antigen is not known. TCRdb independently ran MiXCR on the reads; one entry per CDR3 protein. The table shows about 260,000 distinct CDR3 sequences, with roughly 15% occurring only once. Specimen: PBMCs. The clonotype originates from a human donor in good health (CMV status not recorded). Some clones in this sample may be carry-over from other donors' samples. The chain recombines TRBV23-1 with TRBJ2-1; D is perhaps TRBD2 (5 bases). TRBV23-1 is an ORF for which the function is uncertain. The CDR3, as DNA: TGCGCCAGCAGTCTCCGAGGGTCAGGTCGATCCTACAATGAGCAGTTCTTC. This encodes CASSLRGSGRSYNEQFF.